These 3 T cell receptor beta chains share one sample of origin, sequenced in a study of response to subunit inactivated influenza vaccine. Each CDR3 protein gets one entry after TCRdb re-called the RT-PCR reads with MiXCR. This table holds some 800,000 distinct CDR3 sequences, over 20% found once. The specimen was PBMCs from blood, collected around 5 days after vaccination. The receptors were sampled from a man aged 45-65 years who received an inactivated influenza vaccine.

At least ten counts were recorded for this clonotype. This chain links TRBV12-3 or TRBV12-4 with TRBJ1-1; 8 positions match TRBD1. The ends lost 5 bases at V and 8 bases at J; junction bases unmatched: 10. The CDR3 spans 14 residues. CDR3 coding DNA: TGTGCCAGCAGTGAGACAGGGGCACATCGGGAAGCTTTCTTT. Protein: CASSETGAHREAFF.

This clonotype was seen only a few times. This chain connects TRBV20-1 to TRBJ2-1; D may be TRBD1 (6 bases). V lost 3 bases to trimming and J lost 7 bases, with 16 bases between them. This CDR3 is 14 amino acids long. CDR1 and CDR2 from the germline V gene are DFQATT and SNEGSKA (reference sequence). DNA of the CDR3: TGCAGTGCTAGCTCAGGGGCTTTGAGGAATGAGCAGTTCTTC. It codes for CSASSGALRNEQFF.

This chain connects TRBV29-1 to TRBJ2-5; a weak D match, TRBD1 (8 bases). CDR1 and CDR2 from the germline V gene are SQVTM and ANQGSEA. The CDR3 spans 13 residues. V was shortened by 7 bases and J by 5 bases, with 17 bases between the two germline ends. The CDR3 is CSADTGGGETQYF. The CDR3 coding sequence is TGCAGCGCGGATACAGGGGGGGGTGAGACCCAGTACTTC. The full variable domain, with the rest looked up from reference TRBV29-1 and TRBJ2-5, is SAVISQKPSRDICQRGTSLTIQCQVDSQVTMMFWYRQQPGQSLTLIATANQGSEATYESGFVIDKFPISRPNLTFSTLTVSNMSPEDSSIYLCSADTGGGETQYFGPGTRLLVL.